This T cell receptor beta chain was retrieved from a study of OX40 agonist ivuxolimab in advanced cancers. The CDR3 consists of 11 residues. Trimming pared 7 bases from V and 4 bases from J, leaving 8 bases between. In germline, CDR1 is DFQATT, CDR2 SNEGSKA (reference sequence). Sequencing was performed with immunoSEQ multiplex PCR; in TCRdb, only in-frame clones are kept and a portion is missing. Of tens of thousands of clones in the sample, around 80% are singletons; the top ten hold around 1.9%. The clonotype originates from an adult with an advanced solid tumor such as melanoma, head and neck, liver or kidney cancer. The chain combines TRBV20-1 with TRBJ2-1, with a weak D call TRBD2 (6 bases). The starting material was CD4+ or CD8+ T cells sorted from blood, obtained in a trial of the OX40 agonist ivuxolimab. The CDR3 DNA follows: TGCAGTGGGCGGGATTACAATGAGCAGTTCTTC. Its protein is CSGRDYNEQFF.